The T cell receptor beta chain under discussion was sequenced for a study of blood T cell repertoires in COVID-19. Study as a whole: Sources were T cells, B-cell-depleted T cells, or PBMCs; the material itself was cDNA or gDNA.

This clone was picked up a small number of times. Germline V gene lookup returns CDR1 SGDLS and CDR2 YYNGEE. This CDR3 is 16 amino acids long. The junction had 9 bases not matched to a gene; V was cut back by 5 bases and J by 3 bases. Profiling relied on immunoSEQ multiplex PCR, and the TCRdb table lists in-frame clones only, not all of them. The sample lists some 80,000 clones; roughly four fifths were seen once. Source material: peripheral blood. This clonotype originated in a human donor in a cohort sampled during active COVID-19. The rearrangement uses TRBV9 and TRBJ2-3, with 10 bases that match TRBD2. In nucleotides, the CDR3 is TGTGCCAGCAGTGGCGGGGCTAGCGGGAGAACAGATACGCAGTATTTT. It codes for CASSGGASGRTDTQYF.